This TCR beta chain was captured by sequencing in a study of blood T cell repertoires in COVID-19 (dated by TCRdb to about 2020). At the level of the whole study: Samples from collaborators originated in the United States, Italy and Spain and spanned both the acute and convalescent phases of COVID-19. The material from the prospective study consisted of cDNA or gDNA derived from T cells, B-cell-depleted T cells, or PBMCs. Samples were obtained from the ongoing ImmuneRACE study (first 160 participants) and from over 1,000 subjects provided by 6 global collaborators. Nearly every sample came with metadata listing a de-identified subject ID, COVID-19 status, age in years and sex. HLA class I and class II types, where available, came from metadata supplied by the sample provider rather than from assay-based typing. The repertoires were released in a freely available public database intended as a resource for research on the immune response to SARS-CoV-2. Deeply sampled blood TCRbeta repertoires from subjects exposed to, actively infected with, or recovered from COVID-19 were included in the dataset. The paper's findings and limits, for the study overall: The amount of clinical and demographic metadata varied by source and participant and was provided uncurated.

In the case of this clone: It lacks a known antigen. The record has no base qualities; no much larger clone is one base away.

Deletion took 4 bases off V and 8 bases off J, with a span of 17 bases between the germline ends. The germline V gene sets CDR1 to MDHEN and CDR2 to SYDVKM. Its CDR3 holds 15 amino acids, cysteine through phenylalanine. The only DNA kept is the CDR3, 45 bases in frame from the first base. TCRbeta CDR3 regions were amplified from genomic DNA using the immunoSEQ Assay, a bias-controlled multiplex PCR. From the authors' description of their analysis: Within the assay, amplification of reference gene primers was used to estimate how many nucleated cells each sample contained. Sequence reads were collapsed and filtered to measure the absolute abundance of every unique TCRbeta CDR3 rearrangement. For each sample, productive Simpson clonality was calculated by taking the square root of Simpson's diversity index across productive rearrangements. TCRdb carries this immuneACCESS record with in-frame sequences only. Its versions omit some clonotypes, under half of them owing to an unresolved V gene in the studies checked, with the rest unexplained. The V and J calls and the clone size are those of that table, but D and trimming were determined from the DNA. The sample yields under 250,000 clones; 80% to 85% were counted once. Less than 2% of the sample lies in the top ten.

Another Seattle source contributed samples from volunteer blood donors who had recovered from COVID-19. Collaborating institutions collected whole blood in K2EDTA tubes following their own protocols. For TCRbeta analysis, collaborators shipped samples as frozen whole blood, isolated PBMCs, or DNA extracted from either of those sample types. The sequenced sample was peripheral blood. Recombination linked TRBV28 to TRBJ1-4; the D gene lacks a confident call. The receptor was derived from a woman aged 40 to 49 who had recovered from COVID-19. The nucleotide sequence reads as follows: TGTGCCAGCAGTTCTGAAACCCCACTGAGGGAAAAACTGTTTTTT. The encoded protein is CASSSETPLREKLFF.